The 15 T cell receptor beta chains in this list originate from one sample, sequenced in a study of blood T cell repertoires in COVID-19. TCRdb keeps only in-frame clones here, not all; method: immunoSEQ multiplex PCR. The sample records around 170,000 clones, approximately 80% being singletons. Sequences were obtained from peripheral blood. The receptors come from a man aged 65 to 85 who had recovered from COVID-19.

The chain joins TRBV7-8 to TRBJ2-1; 11 positions agree with TRBD2. The CDR3 loop spans 16 amino acids. Germline CDR1 is SGHVS and CDR2 is FQNEAQ. Losses at the gene ends were 5 bases for V and 4 bases for J; bases not matched to a gene: 7. For the CDR3, the DNA is TGTGCCAGCAGCCTCCCGGGACTAGCGGTTTACAATGAGCAGTTCTTC. It encodes CASSLPGLAVYNEQFF.

This clone was counted once. J is TRBJ2-7 and V is TRBV28; a possible D gene is TRBD1 (6 bases). CDR3 size: 16 residues. V dropped 6 bases and J dropped 5 bases, with 23 bases sitting between them. Per the germline V gene, CDR1 is MDHEN and CDR2 is SYDVKM. CDR3 sequence reads: CASRTRVGASGNEQYF. The CDR3 bases are TGTGCCAGCAGGACCCGAGTGGGGGCGTCCGGAAACGAGCAGTACTTC.

The chain combines TRBV6-5 with TRBJ1-1, with unresolved D. Germline lookup yields CDR1 MNHEY and CDR2 SVGAGI. The CDR3 is made up of 14 amino acids. V lost 8 bases, J lost 5 bases, and 18 bases lay in between. The DNA of the CDR3 is TGTGCCAGCCTGATCGGGGTCGCTTCGACTGAAGCTTTCTTT. It specifies CASLIGVASTEAFF.

In regard to this clone: The same CDR3 arises from other DNA sequences in this sample as well. The rearrangement joins TRBV14 to TRBJ2-7; TRBD1 is a possible D gene (5 bases). Trimming took off 1 base at V and 1 base at J, with 11 bases between the two ends. Germline V gene data show CDR1 as SGHDN and CDR2 as FVKESK. CDR3 length: 15 residues. The CDR3 loop is CASSQGGTGSYEQYF. Here the CDR3 DNA reads TGTGCCAGCAGCCAAGGTGGTACAGGATCCTACGAGCAGTACTTC.

V and J are TRBV28 and TRBJ1-2; 8 positions agree with TRBD1. The CDR3 has 13 residues. V lost 9 bases and J lost 4; bases outside the gene matches: 7. Germline CDR1 reads MDHEN; CDR2 reads SYDVKM. Written as DNA, the CDR3 is TGTGCCAGTAAGAAAGACAGGGGCTATGGCTACACCTTC. This encodes CASKKDRGYGYTF.

The rearrangement joins TRBV5-8 to TRBJ2-4, with TRBD2 matching over 10 bases. The CDR3 runs to 16 residues. CDR1 and CDR2 (germline): SGHTS, YDEGEE. The ends lost 4 bases at V and 0 bases at J; junction bases unmatched: 4. Here the CDR3 reads CASSAGLALAKNIQYF. The CDR3 bases are TGTGCCAGCAGCGCGGGACTAGCGCTAGCCAAAAACATTCAGTACTTC.

The chain carries TRBV19 and TRBJ2-2; no definite D call. The length of the CDR3 is 13 residues. Germline V lookup: CDR1 LNHDA, CDR2 SQIVND (reference sequence). V lost 3 bases and J lost 6, with 8 bases in between. The CDR3 nucleotides read TGTGCCAGTAGTATTATCTACGCCGGGGAGCTGTTTTTT. It codes for CASSIIYAGELFF.

J is TRBJ2-5 and V is TRBV11-2; D unclear. The germline gives CDR1 SGHAT, CDR2 FQNNGV. The CDR3 has 12 residues. Deletions cut 5 bases from V and 0 bases from J, with 4 bases between. The CDR3 DNA sequence: TGTGCCAGCAGCCAGAACCAAGAGACCCAGTACTTC. The encoded protein is CASSQNQETQYF. Together with reference TRBV11-2 and TRBJ2-5, the CDR3 gives the full variable domain: EAGVAQSPRYKIIEKRQSVAFWCNPISGHATLYWYQQILGQGPKLLIQFQNNGVVDDSQLPKDRFSAERLKGVDSTLKIQPAKLEDSAVYLCASSQNQETQYFGPGTRLLVL.

This clone was seen a single time. The rearrangement uses TRBV24-1 and TRBJ2-5, with 7 bases that match TRBD1. The CDR3 is made up of 17 amino acids. Per the germline V gene, CDR1 is KGHDR and CDR2 is SFDVKD. Losses at the gene ends were 1 base for V and 0 bases for J; bases not matched to a gene: 7. This CDR3 reads CATSDFLSDRDQETQYF. CDR3 nucleotide sequence: TGTGCCACCAGTGATTTCCTATCCGACAGGGACCAAGAGACCCAGTACTTC.

The J gene is TRBJ1-1, the V gene TRBV5-1, with unresolved D. The germline CDR1 and CDR2 sequences are SGHRS and YFSETQ. The CDR3 runs to 15 residues. Trimming took 5 bases from V and 0 from J, leaving 14 bases between them. The CDR3 DNA reads as TGCGCCAGCAGTTTTATCACCGGGATGAACACTGAAGCTTTCTTT. Its translation is CASSFITGMNTEAFF.

In the case of this clone: Other DNA sequences in this specimen translate into the identical CDR3. The gene calls are TRBV5-1 and TRBJ1-5; D is undetermined. Germline assignment: CDR1 SGHRS and CDR2 YFSETQ. Trimming took 1 base from V and 2 from J, leaving 4 bases between them. This CDR3 is built from 13 residues. The CDR3 here is CASSLTGNQPQHF. DNA of the CDR3: TGCGCCAGCAGCTTGACTGGCAATCAGCCCCAGCATTTT.

The chain is built from TRBV4-1 and TRBJ2-3, with 16 bases matching TRBD2. Trimming removed 4 bases from V and 4 bases from J; junction bases left unmatched: 17. The CDR3 runs 21 residues. Per germline, CDR1 MGHRA and CDR2 YSYEKL. CDR3 loop: CASSRSNTGLAGGPKADTQYF. The CDR3 nucleotides are TGCGCCAGCAGCCGGAGTAACACGGGACTAGCGGGAGGGCCTAAGGCAGATACGCAGTATTTT.

This clone was found a few times. Within the sample, other DNA sequences also encode this same CDR3. The rearrangement links TRBV9 to TRBJ2-1; TRBD2 matches 7 bases. Germline V gene sequence: CDR1 SGDLS, CDR2 YYNGEE. With V trimmed by 0 bases and J by 0 bases, 0 bases remained unmatched. The CDR3 covers 15 residues. The CDR3: CASSVAGGSYNEQFF. The CDR3 DNA sequence: TGTGCCAGCAGCGTAGCGGGAGGCTCCTACAATGAGCAGTTCTTC.

The gene calls are TRBV25-1 and TRBJ2-1; a possible D gene is TRBD2 (5 bases). The V gene lost 0 bases and the J gene lost 1 base, with 7 bases spanning the gap. The germline V gene encodes CDR1 MGHDK and CDR2 SYGVNS. CDR3 length equals 15 residues. As DNA, the CDR3 is TGTGCCAGCAGTGAATACGGACTTTCCTACAATGAGCAGTTCTTC. This encodes CASSEYGLSYNEQFF.

The chain is built from TRBV10-1 and TRBJ2-3; 7 nucleotides line up with TRBD2. In germline, CDR1 is WNHNN, CDR2 SYGVQD (reference sequence). With V trimmed by 5 bases and J by 4 bases, 9 bases remained unmatched. The CDR3 has 15 residues. The DNA of the CDR3 is TGCGCCAGCAGTAATCTCCGGGGAGGGGCAGATACGCAGTATTTT. It is translated as CASSNLRGGADTQYF.